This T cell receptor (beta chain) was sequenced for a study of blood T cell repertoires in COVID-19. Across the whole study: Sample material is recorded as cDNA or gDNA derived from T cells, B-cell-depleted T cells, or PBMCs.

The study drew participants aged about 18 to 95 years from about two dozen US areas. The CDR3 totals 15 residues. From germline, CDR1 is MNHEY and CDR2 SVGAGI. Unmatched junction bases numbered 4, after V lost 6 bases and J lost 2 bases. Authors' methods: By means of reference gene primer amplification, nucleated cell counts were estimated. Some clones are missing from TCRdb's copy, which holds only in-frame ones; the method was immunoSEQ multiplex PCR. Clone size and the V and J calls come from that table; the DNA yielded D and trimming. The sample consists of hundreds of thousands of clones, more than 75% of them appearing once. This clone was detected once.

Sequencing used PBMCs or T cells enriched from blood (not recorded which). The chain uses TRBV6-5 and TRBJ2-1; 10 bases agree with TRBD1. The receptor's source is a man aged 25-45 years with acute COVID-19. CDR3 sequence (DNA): TGTGCCAGCAGGGAGGGACAGGGGCCCTACAATGAGCAGTTCTTC. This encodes CASREGQGPYNEQFF.